The 9 T cell receptor beta chains given below trace back to one sample, sequenced in a study of cytomegalovirus exposure and HLA in healthy donors. In the PCR, 60 Vbeta and 13 Jbeta primers were used. Clones were read by immunoSEQ multiplex PCR, and TCRdb kept only the in-frame ones, dropping some. The sample table includes 200,000 to 250,000 clones. Material: PBMCs. The source is a woman in her thirties in good health and CMV-seropositive.

The J gene is TRBJ1-2, the V gene TRBV7-9, with TRBD1 identical over 7 bases. CDR3 size: 15 residues. The junction had 13 bases not matched to a gene; V was cut back by 6 bases and J by 6 bases. The V gene's germline CDR1 is SEHNR and CDR2 FQNEAQ (reference sequence). The CDR3 DNA follows: TGTGCCAGCAGAGCCCCAGGGGGATTAGGCGATGGCTACACCTTC. It codes for CASRAPGGLGDGYTF.

The V and J genes are TRBV6-5 and TRBJ2-2; TRBD2 agrees at 8 bases. The V segment lost 6 bases and the J segment 1 base; nucleotides outside the gene matches: 1. This CDR3 is built from 14 residues. Germline V gene lookup returns CDR1 MNHEY and CDR2 SVGAGI. CDR3 sequence reads: CASSSGGNTGELFF. The CDR3 DNA sequence: TGTGCCAGCAGCAGCGGGGGGAACACCGGGGAGCTGTTTTTT.

The rearrangement joins TRBV4-2 to TRBJ2-1; TRBD2 aligns across 8 bases. The CDR3 is made up of 15 amino acids. Germline CDR1 LGHNA, CDR2 YNFKEQ. Trimming removed 3 bases from V and 6 bases from J; junction bases left unmatched: 7. The CDR3 bases are TGTGCCAGCAGCCATCGTCTAGCGGGCCCCAATGAGCAGTTCTTC. It yields the protein CASSHRLAGPNEQFF.

This rearrangement joins TRBV27 to TRBJ2-7; 7 positions match TRBD2. This CDR3 is built from 12 residues. The germline V gene encodes CDR1 MNHEY and CDR2 SMNVEV (reference sequence). Trimming cost V 5 bases and J 3 bases; bases outside gene matches: 1. The CDR3 DNA reads TGTGCCAGCAGTACGGGGGGCTACGAGCAGTACTTC. It specifies CASSTGGYEQYF.

V is TRBV10-2 and J is TRBJ2-7; D may be TRBD1 (5 bases). The V gene's germline CDR1 is WSHSY and CDR2 SAAADI. The CDR3 contains 13 residues. The V end lost 3 bases, the J end lost 4 bases, and 10 bases lay between the germline ends. CDR3 residues: CASSDRATYEQYF. CDR3 nucleotides: TGCGCCAGCAGTGACAGGGCAACTTACGAGCAGTACTTC.

Notes on this clone: Other DNA sequences of this sample code for an identical CDR3. The J gene is TRBJ1-4, the V gene TRBV7-9; D perhaps matches TRBD1 (6 bases). From germline, CDR1 is SEHNR and CDR2 FQNEAQ (reference sequence). Trimming pared 5 bases from V and 7 bases from J, leaving 14 bases between. The CDR3 loop spans 14 amino acids. For the CDR3, the DNA is TGTGCCAGCAGCCTAGGGGGGGACCTTGAAAAACTGTTTTTT. Encoded protein: CASSLGGDLEKLFF.

The CDR3 sequence: CASSFSGLNTEAFF. In DNA form, the CDR3 reads TGTGCCAGCAGTTTTTCAGGATTGAACACTGAAGCTTTCTTT. V is TRBV6-6 and J is TRBJ1-1; D unresolved. Per germline, CDR1 MNHNY and CDR2 SVGAGI (reference sequence). V lost 4 bases and J 0 bases, leaving 9 bases between the germline ends. This CDR3 has 14 residues.

V is TRBV11-2 and J is TRBJ2-1, with D perhaps matching TRBD1 (6 bases). The ends were cut back, 1 base at V and 6 bases at J, with 19 bases in the middle. CDR1 SGHAT and CDR2 FQNNGV come from the germline V gene. CDR3 length equals 17 residues. The chain's CDR3 is CASSLALDRLRVNEQFF. The CDR3 nucleotides are TGTGCCAGCAGCTTAGCCCTAGACAGGCTAAGGGTCAATGAGCAGTTCTTC. Drawing the rest from reference TRBV11-2 and TRBJ2-1, the complete variable domain is EAGVAQSPRYKIIEKRQSVAFWCNPISGHATLYWYQQILGQGPKLLIQFQNNGVVDDSQLPKDRFSAERLKGVDSTLKIQPAKLEDSAVYLCASSLALDRLRVNEQFFGPGTRLTVL.

The rearrangement links TRBV30 to TRBJ2-7; the match to TRBD1 covers 11 bases. Germline V gives CDR1 GTSNPN, CDR2 SVGIG (reference sequence). With 3 bases clipped from V and 2 bases from J, the junction kept 6 bases outside the gene matches. The CDR3 contains 15 residues. CDR3 in DNA: TGTGCCTGGAGCGATCGGGGACAGGGGGCCTACGAGCAGTACTTC. Translated, it gives CAWSDRGQGAYEQYF. The whole variable domain, filled in from reference TRBV30 and TRBJ2-7, reads SQTIHQWPATLVQPVGSPLSLECTVEGTSNPNLYWYRQAAGRGLQLLFYSVGIGQISSEVPQNLSASRPQDRQFILSSKKLLLSDSGFYLCAWSDRGQGAYEQYFGPGTRLTVT.